Reported below is one TCR beta chain. Antigen unknown. This entry belongs to a study of multiple sclerosis patients with progressive multifocal leukoencephalopathy. Study-wide results and limits: No common TRBV or TRBJ usage or pairing appeared at PML. Less diverse TRB repertoires were suggested in most PML patients.

The CDR3 length is 15 residues. The V end was cut by 2 bases, the J end by 2 bases, with 10 bases between. CDR1 is SEHNR, CDR2 FQNEAQ, per germline (reference sequence). Sequencing used immunoSEQ multiplex PCR; TCRdb keeps in-frame clones, though not all of them. The data hold 25,000 to 35,000 clones, with nearly 95% observed a single time. The time point denotes: before natalizumab initiation. The rearrangement links TRBV7-9 to TRBJ1-3; possible D gene TRBD1, 6 bases. Sequenced sample: PBMCs. The receptor was derived from a man aged 30-40 years with multiple sclerosis. The CDR3, as DNA: TGTGCCAGCAGCTTATCTCGGACAGCTGGAAACACCATATATTTT. Translating it yields CASSLSRTAGNTIYF.